This TCR beta chain came from a study of Ad26.COV2.S vaccination and SARS-CoV-2 variants. Here immunoSEQ multiplex PCR was the method, and the copy in TCRdb shows in-frame clones only, minus some. The sample shows hundreds of thousands of clones, more than 80% of them seen only once. The germline gives CDR1 MNHEY, CDR2 SVGAGI. Deletions cut 6 bases from V and 10 bases from J, with 18 bases between. This CDR3 is built from 13 residues. Treatment reported: some 19 received Ad26.COV2.S at low or high dose, single or two shots; about 5 received placebo; per-sample allocation not given. Sampling happened 63 days after the first vaccine or placebo injection.

J is TRBJ2-5 and V is TRBV6-5; TRBD2 might be the D (6 bases). The input for sequencing was peripheral blood, taken in a trial of Ad26.COV2.S vaccine versus placebo. The TCR sequence derives from a person between 18 and 59 years old who received the Ad26.COV2.S COVID-19 vaccine or a placebo. CDR3 coding DNA: TGTGCCAGCAGACTCGGGAGACCGCGGGACCAGTACTTC. This gives the protein CASRLGRPRDQYF.